Listed below are T cell receptor beta chains from one sample, sequenced in a study of T cells after posttransplantation cyclophosphamide. The assay was immunoSEQ multiplex PCR, and TCRdb's table has in-frame clones only and misses some. The table includes 1,500 to 2,000 clones, roughly 71% detected once. The sample was CD8+ T cells sorted from PBMCs, taken after allogeneic stem cell transplant with posttransplant cyclophosphamide. The receptor source for this set is a young adult male patient who received an allogeneic stem cell transplant from a related donor, was CMV-positive, and had acute GVHD only. Some T cells may have originated in the graft donor. Each CDR3 is given with its conserved first and last residue. D genes are given only for firm matches. The size entry is marked missing in some rows and otherwise reads once, few, many or a size class.

V,J,size,D,CDR3,DNA
TRBV4-1,TRBJ1-6,-,TRBD1,CASSQEMTGDGGNSPLHF,TGCGCCAGCAGCCAAGAAATGACAGGGGACGGGGGGAATTCACCCCTCCACTTT
TRBV4-3,TRBJ2-1,few,TRBD2,CASSPAGAYYNEQFF,TGCGCCAGCAGCCCAGCGGGGGCCTACTACAATGAGCAGTTCTTC
TRBV10-1,TRBJ1-4,-,-,CASSEPKQGRGRGSEKLFF,TGCGCCAGCAGTGAGCCAAAACAGGGCCGGGGCCGAGGTAGTGAAAAACTGTTTTTT
TRBV7-9,TRBJ1-5,-,-,CASSLSKAGLGQPQHF,TGTGCCAGCAGCTTATCGAAAGCGGGGCTAGGTCAGCCCCAGCATTTT
TRBV7-9,TRBJ1-1,-,-,CASSSEPGRPPSAFF,TGTGCCAGCAGCTCCGAGCCAGGGCGTCCCCCCTCGGCTTTCTTT
TRBV30,TRBJ2-7,-,-,CAWSPLGGSYEQYF,TGTGCCTGGAGCCCCCTGGGGGGATCCTACGAGCAGTACTTC
TRBV6-6,TRBJ1-3,-,TRBD1,CASSDGTGAGNTIYF,TGTGCCAGCAGCGACGGGACAGGGGCTGGAAACACCATATATTTT
TRBV7-9,TRBJ2-7,-,-,CASSQEASPAPYEQYF,TGTGCCAGCAGCCAGGAGGCCTCACCCGCCCCCTACGAGCAGTACTTC
TRBV7-2,TRBJ2-3,-,-,CASSPPTGERDTQYF,TGTGCCAGCAGCCCACCGACGGGGGAGAGGGATACGCAGTATTTT
TRBV28,TRBJ2-5,few,TRBD1,CASSLEQGAPTSQETQYF,TGTGCCAGCAGTTTGGAACAGGGGGCTCCGACAAGCCAAGAGACCCAGTACTTC
TRBV7-9,TRBJ2-5,-,TRBD1,CASRPTGDQETQYF,TGTGCCAGCAGACCAACAGGGGACCAAGAGACCCAGTACTTC
TRBV7-2,TRBJ1-5,-,TRBD1,CASSTGTGNQPQHF,TGTGCCAGCAGCACCGGGACAGGCAATCAGCCCCAGCATTTT
TRBV28,TRBJ1-6,large,-,CASSYGVFGSPLHF,TGTGCCAGCAGTTACGGGGTTTTCGGTTCACCCCTCCACTTT